The clone carrying this TCR beta chain was observed a handful of times. Other DNA sequences in this sample translate to the same CDR3. The data were taken from a study of cytomegalovirus exposure and HLA in healthy donors. V lost 1 base, J lost 3 bases, and 10 bases lay in between. The CDR3 runs to 14 residues. Germline-derived CDR1 and CDR2 are SGHRS and YFSETQ. Primers included in the PCR were 60 Vbeta and 13 Jbeta primers. Libraries were prepared by immunoSEQ multiplex PCR; TCRdb keeps only in-frame clonotypes and omits some of them. Seen here are some 160,000 clones, 79% observed once, and the top ten hold 0.65% to 0.75%.

The chain couples TRBV5-1 to TRBJ1-1, with D perhaps matching TRBD1 (6 bases). The specimen sequenced was PBMCs. The receptor comes from a woman aged 35 to 49 in good health and CMV-seronegative. CDR3 region: CASSLSPGDTEAFF. The CDR3 DNA reads TGCGCCAGCAGCTTGTCCCCAGGGGACACTGAAGCTTTCTTT.